Reported below is one T cell receptor (beta chain). The data stem from a study of shared clonotypes between healthy human individuals. The J segment lost 2 bases and the V segment lost 7 bases, leaving 9 bases of the junction unmatched. Looked up from germline, CDR1 is SGHRS and CDR2 is YFSETQ. There are 14 residues in the CDR3. Clones were sequenced by immunoSEQ multiplex PCR, and TCRdb holds only the in-frame ones, with some missing. The sample lists approximately 1.5 million clones; approximately 98.5% were seen once. The chain is built from TRBV5-1 and TRBJ2-7, with 7 bases lining up with TRBD1. Sequences were obtained from naive CD4+ T cells sorted from blood. This sample's subset: CD45RA+ positively selected. This clonotype originated in a man in his thirties or forties in good health. The CDR3 loop is CASRRTGETYEQYF. The CDR3 DNA reads TGCGCCAGCCGTCGGACAGGCGAAACCTACGAGCAGTACTTC.